This T cell receptor (beta chain) was sequenced in a study of blood T cell repertoires in COVID-19. Study overall: Specimens from acute and convalescent COVID-19 originated in the United States, Italy and Spain.

How the authors handled the data: The authors estimated nucleated cell counts from reference gene primer amplification. Sequencing was performed with immunoSEQ multiplex PCR; in TCRdb, only in-frame clones are kept and a portion is missing. V and J calls and clone size are copied from that table; D and trimming were computed from the DNA. This sample has about 78,000 clones; approximately 86% occur once, and the top ten carry approximately 5%. This clone has just a few counts. The CDR3 consists of 13 residues. Trimming left V 8 bases short and J 1 base short, with 9 bases between. This chain connects TRBV12-3 or TRBV12-4 to TRBJ1-5; D might be TRBD1 (5 bases). The source is a man aged 50-60 years with active or convalescent COVID-19. Specimen: peripheral blood. The CDR3 protein is CASQRDSNQPQHF. CDR3 sequence (DNA): TGTGCCAGCCAGCGGGACAGCAATCAGCCCCAGCATTTT.